This TCR beta chain emerged from a study of control samples from healthy donors and cancer patients. CDR1 is SGHAT, CDR2 FQNNGV, per germline. There are 16 residues in the CDR3. The table came from immunoSEQ multiplex PCR; TCRdb's copy has only in-frame clones and leaves some out. Seen here are about 54,000 clones, nearly 96% observed once, and the top ten hold around 1.9%. Regarding this clone: Germline is not matched at one junction end, which may reflect a read error.

The sequenced sample consisted of blood. The chain links TRBV11-2 to TRBJ2-2; 9 nucleotides match TRBD1. This receptor was identified in a woman in her 30s in good health. CDR3 coding DNA: TGTGCCAGCAGCTCTTCCAGACAGGGGGGGCACCGGGGAGCTGTTTTT. It codes for CASSSSRQGGHRGAVF.